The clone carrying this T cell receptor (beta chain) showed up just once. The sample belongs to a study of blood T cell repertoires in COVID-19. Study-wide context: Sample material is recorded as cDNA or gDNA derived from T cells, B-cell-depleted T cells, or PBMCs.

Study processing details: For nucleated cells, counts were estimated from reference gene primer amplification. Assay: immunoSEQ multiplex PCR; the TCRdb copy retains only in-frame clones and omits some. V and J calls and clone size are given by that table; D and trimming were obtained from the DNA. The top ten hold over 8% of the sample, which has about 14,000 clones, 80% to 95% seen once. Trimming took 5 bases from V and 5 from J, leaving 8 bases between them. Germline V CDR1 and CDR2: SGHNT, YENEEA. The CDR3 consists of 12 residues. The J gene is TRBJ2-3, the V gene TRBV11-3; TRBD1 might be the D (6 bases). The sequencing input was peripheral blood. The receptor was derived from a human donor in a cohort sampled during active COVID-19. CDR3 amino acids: CASSRDKDTQYF. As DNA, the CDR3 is TGTGCCAGCAGCCGGGACAAAGATACGCAGTATTTT.